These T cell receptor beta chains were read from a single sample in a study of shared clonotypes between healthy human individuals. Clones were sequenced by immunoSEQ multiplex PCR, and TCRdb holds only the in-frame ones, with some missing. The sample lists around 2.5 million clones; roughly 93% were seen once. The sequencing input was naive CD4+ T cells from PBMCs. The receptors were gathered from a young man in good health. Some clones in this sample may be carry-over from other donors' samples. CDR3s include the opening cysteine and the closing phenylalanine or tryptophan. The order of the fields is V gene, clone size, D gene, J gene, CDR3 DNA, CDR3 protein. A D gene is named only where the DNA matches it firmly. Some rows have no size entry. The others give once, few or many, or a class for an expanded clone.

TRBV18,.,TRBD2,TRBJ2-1,TGTGCCAGCTCACTACTAGCGGGAGGCCGGTCCTACAATGAGCAGTTCTTC,CASSLLAGGRSYNEQFF
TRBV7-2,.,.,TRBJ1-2,TGTGCCAGCAGCGGGGTGGATGGCTACACCTTC,CASSGVDGYTF
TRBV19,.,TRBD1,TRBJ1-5,TGTGCCAGTAGTCCCCTCCGTCAGGGGGTCAATCAGCCCCAGCATTTT,CASSPLRQGVNQPQHF
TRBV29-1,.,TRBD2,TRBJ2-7,TGCAGCGTTGGGGCGGGAGGGTTCGAGCAGTACTTC,CSVGAGGFEQYF
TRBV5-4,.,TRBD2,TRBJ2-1,TGTGCCAGCAGCTTTGTAGCGGGAGGTTGGAATGAGCAGTTCTTC,CASSFVAGGWNEQFF
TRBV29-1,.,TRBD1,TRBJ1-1,TGCAGCGTTACCAGGGGGCAGACTGAAGCTTTCTTT,CSVTRGQTEAFF
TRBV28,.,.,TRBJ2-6,TGTGCCAGCAGTTTACAGGGTGCTGGGGCCAACGTCCTGACTTTC,CASSLQGAGANVLTF
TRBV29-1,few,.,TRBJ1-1,TGCAGCGTTGATCTTTCGATGAACACTGAAGCTTTCTTT,CSVDLSMNTEAFF
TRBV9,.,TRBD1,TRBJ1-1,TGTGCCAGCAGCAGACACAGGGGAACGACTGAAGCTTTCTTT,CASSRHRGTTEAFF
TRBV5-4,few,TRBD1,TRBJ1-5,TGTGCCAGCAACAGGGGAGGGGGTCAGCCCCAGCATTTT,CASNRGGGQPQHF
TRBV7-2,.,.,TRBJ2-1,TGTGCCAGCAGCTTAGTGGGGGGCTCCTACAATGAGCAGTTCTTC,CASSLVGGSYNEQFF
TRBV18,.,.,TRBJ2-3,TGTGCCAGCTCACCCCTGGGACCGACAGATACGCAGTATTTT,CASSPLGPTDTQYF
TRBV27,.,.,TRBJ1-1,TGTGCCAGCAGTTCCTCCCCCGGCAGGGAAACTGAAGCTTTCTTT,CASSSSPGRETEAFF
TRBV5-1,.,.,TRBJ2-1,TGCGCCAGCAGCTTGTCCAGCGGGCGAAACAATGAGCAGTTCTTC,CASSLSSGRNNEQFF
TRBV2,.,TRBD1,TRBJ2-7,TGTGCCAGCAGTGGGGGACAGGGGGCCCCATACGAGCAGTACTTC,CASSGGQGAPYEQYF
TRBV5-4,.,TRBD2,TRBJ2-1,TGTGCCAGCAGCCGGCCGACTAGCGGGAGTTACAATGAGCAGTTCTTC,CASSRPTSGSYNEQFF
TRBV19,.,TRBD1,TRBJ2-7,TGTGCCAGTGACGTAAATGGGGGATCAGGGACAGGGTCGCCGTACGAGCAGTACTTC,CASDVNGGSGTGSPYEQYF
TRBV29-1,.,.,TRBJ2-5,TGCAGCGCCCGAGAGGGGGACATCCAAGAGACCCAGTACTTC,CSAREGDIQETQYF
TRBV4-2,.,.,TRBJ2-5,TGTGCCAGCAGCAAAGGGCAGCAAGAGACCCAGTACTTC,CASSKGQQETQYF
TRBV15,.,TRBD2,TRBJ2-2,TGTGCCACCAGCAGACTAGCGGTGGGGACCGGGGAGCTGTTTTTT,CATSRLAVGTGELFF
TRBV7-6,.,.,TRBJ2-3,TGTGCCAGCAGCCCCCTTCCCGCGAGAGGTAGCACAGATACGCAGTATTTT,CASSPLPARGSTDTQYF
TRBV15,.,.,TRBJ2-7,TGTGCCACCAGCAGGACCCCGGGACTGCCTTCGGACGAGCAGTACTTC,CATSRTPGLPSDEQYF
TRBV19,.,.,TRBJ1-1,TGTGCCAGTAGTATAGGCCGGGGTTTGAACACTGAAGCTTTCTTT,CASSIGRGLNTEAFF
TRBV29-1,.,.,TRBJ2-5,TGCAGCGTTTGGAGGGGGGAAGAGACCCAGTACTTC,CSVWRGEETQYF
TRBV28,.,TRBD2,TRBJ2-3,TGTGCCAGCAGCACAAGCGGGGGAGACACAGATACGCAGTATTTT,CASSTSGGDTDTQYF
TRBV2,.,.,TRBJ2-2,TGTGCCAGCAGTGGGACAGTCATTTTCACCGGGGAGCTGTTTTTT,CASSGTVIFTGELFF
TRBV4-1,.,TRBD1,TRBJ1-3,TGCGCCAGCAGCCAAGATCTCCGGGACAGGTGGAACACCATATATTTT,CASSQDLRDRWNTIYF
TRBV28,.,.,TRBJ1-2,TGTGCCAGCAGTTTAAGGAAGGGAGGCCACTATGGCTACACCTTC,CASSLRKGGHYGYTF
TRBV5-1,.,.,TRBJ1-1,TGCGCCAGCAGCCTGCGGGGGCGCCCCGGGCGGACTGAAGCTTTCTTT,CASSLRGRPGRTEAFF
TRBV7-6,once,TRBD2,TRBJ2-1,TGTGCCAGCAGCTTAGCGCTGGCTAGCGGGAGGGTAGAGCAGTTCTTC,CASSLALASGRVEQFF
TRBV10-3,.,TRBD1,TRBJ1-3,TGTGCCATCAGTGAGTTTACGACAGGGGCTGGAAACACCATATATTTT,CAISEFTTGAGNTIYF
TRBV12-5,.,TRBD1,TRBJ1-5,TGTGCTAGTGGTTTAACGGCAGGGGGCCTCCAGGGGCCCCAGCATTTT,CASGLTAGGLQGPQHF
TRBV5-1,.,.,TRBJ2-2,TGCGCCAGCAGCTTGGCTACAGGGTTCCCCGGGGAGCTGTTTTTT,CASSLATGFPGELFF
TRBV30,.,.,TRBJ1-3,TGTGCCTGGAGTGTACGTGGGGTCCGCTCTGGAAACACCATATATTTT,CAWSVRGVRSGNTIYF
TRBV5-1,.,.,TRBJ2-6,TGCGCCAGCAGCTTGCCGGCAGGTGGATCGGCTGGGGCCAACGTCCTGACTTTC,CASSLPAGGSAGANVLTF
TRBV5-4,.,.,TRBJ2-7,TGTGCCAGCAGCAATCCCTCCTACGAGCAGTACTTC,CASSNPSYEQYF
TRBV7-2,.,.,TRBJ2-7,TGTGCCAGCAGCTTAGCACGGTCCCGGGTCGAGCAGTACTTC,CASSLARSRVEQYF
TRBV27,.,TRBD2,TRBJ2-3,TGTGCCAGCAGTTTATCGGAGCACGCCGGGACTAGCGGGAGCTGGGGAGATACGCAGTATTTT,CASSLSEHAGTSGSWGDTQYF
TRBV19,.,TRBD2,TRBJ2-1,TGTGCCAGTAGTATAGGGACTAGCGGGAGCAATGAGCAGTTCTTC,CASSIGTSGSNEQFF
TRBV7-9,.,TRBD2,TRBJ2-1,TGTGCCAGCGAGGGGACTAGATACTACAATGAGCAGTTCTTC,CASEGTRYYNEQFF
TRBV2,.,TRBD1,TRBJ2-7,TGTGCCAGCAGGGCAGGGGGCATCGAGCAGTACTTC,CASRAGGIEQYF
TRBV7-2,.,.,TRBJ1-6,TGTGCCAGCAGCTTAGGAGGGGGTTATTCACCCCTCCACTTT,CASSLGGGYSPLHF
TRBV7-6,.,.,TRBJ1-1,TGTGCCAGCAGCCTAGGACCCGAAGGCACTGAAGCTTTCTTT,CASSLGPEGTEAFF
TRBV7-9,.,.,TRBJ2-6,TGTGCCAGCAGCCCTGGACAGCGGGCCAACGTCCTGACTTTC,CASSPGQRANVLTF
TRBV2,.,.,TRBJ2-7,TGTGCCAGCACTCTATTCTACGAGCAGTACTTC,CASTLFYEQYF
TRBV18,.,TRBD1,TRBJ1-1,TGTGCCAGCTCACCATATCTTGCGCAGGGGGCGCTGAGGGCCACTGAAGCTTTCTTT,CASSPYLAQGALRATEAFF
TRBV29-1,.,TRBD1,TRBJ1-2,TGCAGCGTGGCCAACCAGGGGGCATCGAACTATGGCTACACCTTC,CSVANQGASNYGYTF
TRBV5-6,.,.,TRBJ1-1,TGTGCCAGCAGCCCTCTGTTAGACATGAACACTGAAGCTTTCTTT,CASSPLLDMNTEAFF
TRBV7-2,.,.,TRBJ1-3,TGTGCCAGCAGCTACAATCATGGAAACACCATATATTTT,CASSYNHGNTIYF
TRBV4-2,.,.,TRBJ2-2,TGTGCCAGCAGCCGGCCCGACGGGACGGGCGGGGAGCTGTTTTTT,CASSRPDGTGGELFF
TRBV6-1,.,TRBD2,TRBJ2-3,TGTGCCAGCAGTGGGGGGACTAGCGGGAACGCAGATACGCAGTATTTT,CASSGGTSGNADTQYF
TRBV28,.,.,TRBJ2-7,TGTGCCAGCAGGGTGGGGAACAGGTGGAGCTCCTACGAGCAGTACTTC,CASRVGNRWSSYEQYF
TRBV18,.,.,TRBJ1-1,TGTGCCAGCTCACCACCGAGGGATGGCACTGAAGCTTTCTTT,CASSPPRDGTEAFF
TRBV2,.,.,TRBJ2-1,TGTGCCAGCAGTGTTGAGTCGGGGGAGAATGAGCAGTTCTTC,CASSVESGENEQFF
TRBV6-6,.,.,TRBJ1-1,TGTGCCAGCAGTTACTCACTATCCATGGTGGCTTTCTTT,CASSYSLSMVAFF
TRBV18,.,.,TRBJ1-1,TGTGCCAGCTCACCCGGATTGAACACTGAAGCTTTCTTT,CASSPGLNTEAFF
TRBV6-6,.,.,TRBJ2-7,TGTGCCAGCAGTACACAGCCCTACGAGCAGTACTTC,CASSTQPYEQYF
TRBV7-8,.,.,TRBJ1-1,TGTGCCAGCAGCTTAGGAGGGAGCTCTGAAGCTTTCTTT,CASSLGGSSEAFF
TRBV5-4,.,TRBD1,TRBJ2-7,TGTGCCAGCAGCTTGGGAGGACAGGGGTCAACCTACGAGCAGTACTTC,CASSLGGQGSTYEQYF